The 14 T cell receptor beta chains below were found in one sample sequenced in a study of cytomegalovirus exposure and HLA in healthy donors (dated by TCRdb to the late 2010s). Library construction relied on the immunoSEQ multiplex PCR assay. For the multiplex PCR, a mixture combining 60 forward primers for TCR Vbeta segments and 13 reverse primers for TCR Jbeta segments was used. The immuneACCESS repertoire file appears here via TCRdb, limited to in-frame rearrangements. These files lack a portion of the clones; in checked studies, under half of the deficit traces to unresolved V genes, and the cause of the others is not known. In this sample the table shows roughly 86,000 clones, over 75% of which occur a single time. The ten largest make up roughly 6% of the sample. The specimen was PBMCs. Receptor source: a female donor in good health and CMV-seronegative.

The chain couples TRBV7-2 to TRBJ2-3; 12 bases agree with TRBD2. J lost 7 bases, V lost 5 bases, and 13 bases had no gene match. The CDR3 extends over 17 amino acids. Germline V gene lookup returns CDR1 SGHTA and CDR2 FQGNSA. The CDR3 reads CASSPIPLAGGPNTQYF. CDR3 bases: TGTGCCAGCAGCCCTATCCCTCTAGCGGGGGGGCCAAATACGCAGTATTTT.

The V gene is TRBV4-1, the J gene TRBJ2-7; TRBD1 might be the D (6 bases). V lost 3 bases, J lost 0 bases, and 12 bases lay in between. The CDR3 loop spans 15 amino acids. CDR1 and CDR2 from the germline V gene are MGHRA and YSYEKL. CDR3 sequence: CASSHGLDSSYEQYF. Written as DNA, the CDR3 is TGCGCCAGCAGCCATGGGCTGGACAGCTCCTACGAGCAGTACTTC.

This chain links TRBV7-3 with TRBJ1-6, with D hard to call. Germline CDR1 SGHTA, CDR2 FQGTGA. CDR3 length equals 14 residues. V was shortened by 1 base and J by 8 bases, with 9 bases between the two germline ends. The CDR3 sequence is CASSLKGRDSPLHF. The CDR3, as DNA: TGTGCCAGCAGCTTAAAAGGTCGGGATTCACCCCTCCACTTT.

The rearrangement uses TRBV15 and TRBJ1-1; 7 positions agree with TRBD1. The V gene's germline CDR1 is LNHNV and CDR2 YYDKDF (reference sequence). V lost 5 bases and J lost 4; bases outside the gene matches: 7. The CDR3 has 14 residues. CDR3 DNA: TGTGCCACCAGCTCGGACAGGTCCAGCACTGAAGCTTTCTTT. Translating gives CATSSDRSSTEAFF.

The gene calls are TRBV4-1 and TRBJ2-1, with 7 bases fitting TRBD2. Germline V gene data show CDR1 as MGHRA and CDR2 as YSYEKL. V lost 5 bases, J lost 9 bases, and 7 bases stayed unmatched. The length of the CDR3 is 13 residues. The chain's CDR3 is CASSSLWEGEQFF. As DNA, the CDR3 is TGCGCCAGCAGCAGTTTGTGGGAGGGTGAGCAGTTCTTC.

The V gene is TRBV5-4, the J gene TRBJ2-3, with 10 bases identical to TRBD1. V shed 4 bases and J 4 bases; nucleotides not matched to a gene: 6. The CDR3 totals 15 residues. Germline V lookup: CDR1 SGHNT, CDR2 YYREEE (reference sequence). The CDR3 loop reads CASSPGTGVPDTQYF. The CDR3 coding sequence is TGTGCCAGCAGCCCTGGGACAGGGGTTCCAGATACGCAGTATTTT.

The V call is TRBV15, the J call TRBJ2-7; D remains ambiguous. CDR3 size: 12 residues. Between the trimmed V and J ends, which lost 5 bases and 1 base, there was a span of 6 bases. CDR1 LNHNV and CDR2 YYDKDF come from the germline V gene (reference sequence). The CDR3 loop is CATSGSSYEQYF. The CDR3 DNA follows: TGTGCCACCAGCGGCAGTTCCTACGAGCAGTACTTC.

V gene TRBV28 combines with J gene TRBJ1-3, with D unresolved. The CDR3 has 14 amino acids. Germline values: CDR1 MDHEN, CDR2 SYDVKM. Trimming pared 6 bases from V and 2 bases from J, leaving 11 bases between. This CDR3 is CASRTGRAGNTIYF. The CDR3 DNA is TGTGCCAGCAGAACCGGGAGAGCTGGAAACACCATATATTTT.

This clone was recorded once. This chain's CDR3 is CASSLQGNGYTF. CDR3 sequence (DNA): TGTGCCAGCAGTTTACAGGGGAATGGCTACACCTTC. The V gene is TRBV28, the J gene TRBJ1-2; perhaps TRBD1 as D (6 bases). CDR3 length equals 12 residues. Trimming pared 2 bases from V and 6 bases from J, leaving 7 bases between. The germline CDR1 and CDR2 sequences are MDHEN and SYDVKM.

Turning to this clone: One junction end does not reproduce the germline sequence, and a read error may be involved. The CDR3 DNA sequence: TGTGCTAGCAGCTTAGGGACAGCAGAGACCCAGTACTTC. Amino acids: CASSLGTAETQYF. The chain is built from TRBV7-7 and TRBJ2-5; 7 bases map to TRBD1. The CDR3 consists of 13 residues. Germline V gene sequence: CDR1 SSHAT, CDR2 FNYEAQ (reference sequence).

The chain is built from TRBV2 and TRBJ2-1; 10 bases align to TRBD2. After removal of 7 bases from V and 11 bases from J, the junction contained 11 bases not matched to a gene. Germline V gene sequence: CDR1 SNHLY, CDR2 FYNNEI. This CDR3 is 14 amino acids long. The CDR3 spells CASTYQREGHQQFF. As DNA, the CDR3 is TGTGCCAGCACTTACCAGCGGGAGGGCCATCAGCAGTTCTTC.

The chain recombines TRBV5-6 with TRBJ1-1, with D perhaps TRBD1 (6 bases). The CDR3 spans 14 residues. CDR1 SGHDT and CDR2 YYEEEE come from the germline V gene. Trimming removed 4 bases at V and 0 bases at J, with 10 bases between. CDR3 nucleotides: TGTGCCAGCAGCCCAACAGGGCTGAACACTGAAGCTTTCTTT. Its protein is CASSPTGLNTEAFF. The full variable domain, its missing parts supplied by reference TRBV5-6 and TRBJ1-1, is DAGVTQSPTHLIKTRGQQVTLRCSPKSGHDTVSWYQQALGQGPQFIFQYYEEEERQRGNFPDRFSGHQFPNYSSELNVNALLLGDSALYLCASSPTGLNTEAFFGQGTRLTVV.

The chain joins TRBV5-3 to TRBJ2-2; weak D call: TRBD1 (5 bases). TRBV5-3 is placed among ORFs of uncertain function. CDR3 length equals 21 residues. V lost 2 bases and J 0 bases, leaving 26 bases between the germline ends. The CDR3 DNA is TGTGCCAGAAGCTTATCCCCGGGTACAGGTGGAAGGTGGCCGAACACCGGGGAGCTGTTTTTT. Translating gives CARSLSPGTGGRWPNTGELFF.

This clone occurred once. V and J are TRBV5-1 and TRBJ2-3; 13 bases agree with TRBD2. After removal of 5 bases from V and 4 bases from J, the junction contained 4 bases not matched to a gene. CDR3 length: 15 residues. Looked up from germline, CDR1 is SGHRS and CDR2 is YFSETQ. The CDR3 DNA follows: TGCGCCAGCAGGGGAACTAGCGGGGGGGCAGATACGCAGTATTTT. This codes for CASRGTSGGADTQYF.